Below are 12 T cell receptor beta chains sequenced from a single sample in a study of blood T cell repertoires in COVID-19. Here immunoSEQ multiplex PCR was the method, and the copy in TCRdb shows in-frame clones only, minus some. The table has approximately 260,000 clones, roughly 80% seen once. Sequenced input: peripheral blood. These receptor sequences come from a woman over 75 with acute or convalescent COVID-19.

The chain couples TRBV24-1 to TRBJ1-5; 7 bases match TRBD1. This CDR3 is 15 amino acids long. The germline CDR1 and CDR2 sequences are KGHDR and SFDVKD. The trim removed 4 bases at V and 2 bases at J, leaving 4 bases unmatched. CDR3: CATSEGQGGNQPQHF. The CDR3 region has the DNA TGTGCCACCAGTGAGGGGCAGGGGGGCAATCAGCCCCAGCATTTT.

CDR3 nucleotides: TGCGCCAGCAGCTTGGCTGGTCCCAGCAGGGACACTGAAGCTTTCTTT. Translated: CASSLAGPSRDTEAFF. The rearrangement uses TRBV5-1 and TRBJ1-1, with a weak D call TRBD1 (5 bases). This CDR3 comprises 16 residues. V lost 0 bases and J lost 3, with 15 bases in between. Germline V CDR1 and CDR2: SGHRS, YFSETQ.

V usage is TRBV18 and J usage is TRBJ2-7; TRBD2 matches 8 bases. Germline CDR1 reads KGHSH; CDR2 reads LQKENI. The CDR3 sequence is 15 residues long. With V trimmed by 6 bases and J by 2 bases, 9 bases remained unmatched. The CDR3 reads CASSQPGGGTYEQYF. CDR3 coding DNA: TGTGCCAGCTCTCAACCCGGGGGGGGAACCTACGAGCAGTACTTC.

This clone has just one count. The chain combines TRBV19 with TRBJ1-5; D is uncertain. V lost 4 bases and J lost 1, with 11 bases in between. Germline V lookup: CDR1 LNHDA, CDR2 SQIVND (reference sequence). The CDR3 consists of 15 residues. The CDR3 loop is CASSNLESSNQPQHF. CDR3 sequence (DNA): TGTGCCAGTAGTAATTTGGAGTCGAGCAATCAGCCCCAGCATTTT.

This rearrangement joins TRBV2 to TRBJ1-5; D ambiguous. This CDR3 spans 12 amino acids. The germline gives CDR1 SNHLY, CDR2 FYNNEI. V dropped 2 bases and J dropped 11 bases, with 10 bases sitting between them. The CDR3 region has the DNA TGTGCCAGCAGTGAATCGGGGATGACCCAGCATTTT. Residues: CASSESGMTQHF.

The chain couples TRBV7-8 to TRBJ1-2, with 8 bases fitting TRBD1. Per the germline V gene, CDR1 is SGHVS and CDR2 is FQNEAQ. V lost 5 bases and J lost 8; bases outside the gene matches: 10. The CDR3 is 14 amino acids. CDR3 bases: TGTGCCAGCAGCCCCAGACAGGGGACGGGCGGCTACACCTTC. The encoded protein is CASSPRQGTGGYTF.

The gene calls are TRBV12-3 or TRBV12-4 and TRBJ1-1, with D perhaps TRBD1 (6 bases). V was cut by 6 bases and J by 10 bases, with 18 bases left in between. The CDR3 totals 13 residues. The CDR3 DNA is TGTGCCAGCAGCCCTCTAGGACAGACCGGAGCTTTCTTT. Translated: CASSPLGQTGAFF.

The V gene is TRBV2, the J gene TRBJ2-5; 16 nucleotides match TRBD2. The V gene end was trimmed by 8 bases and the J gene end by 5 bases; junction bases not matched to a gene: 2. The CDR3 length is 14 residues. Germline V gives CDR1 SNHLY, CDR2 FYNNEI. CDR3 in amino acids: CASAGLAGGETQYF. The CDR3 nucleotides read TGTGCCAGCGCGGGACTAGCGGGGGGGGAGACCCAGTACTTC.

This clone was recorded a few times. The chain has TRBV7-9 and TRBJ2-7; possible D gene TRBD1, 5 bases. Trimming removed 1 base at V and 6 bases at J, with 10 bases between. The germline V gene encodes CDR1 SEHNR and CDR2 FQNEAQ (reference sequence). This CDR3 spans 13 amino acids. The CDR3 here is CASSLEAGPEQYF. CDR3 nucleotides: TGTGCCAGCAGCTTAGAGGCAGGGCCCGAGCAGTACTTC.

The chain combines TRBV19 with TRBJ1-4; D unresolved. Per germline, CDR1 LNHDA and CDR2 SQIVND (reference sequence). The CDR3 sequence is 15 residues long. Trimming removed 3 bases from V and 0 bases from J, with 8 bases in between. The DNA for the CDR3 is TGTGCCAGTAGTATCCGTCTTGCAACTAATGAAAAACTGTTTTTT. Its protein product is CASSIRLATNEKLFF. The full variable domain, rest sourced from reference TRBV19 and TRBJ1-4, is DGGITQSPKYLFRKEGQNVTLSCEQNLNHDAMYWYRQDPGQGLRLIYYSQIVNDFQKGDIAEGYSVSREKKESFPLTVTSAQKNPTAFYLCASSIRLATNEKLFFGSGTQLSVL.

This clone occurred a few times. This chain uses TRBV5-1 with TRBJ1-4; TRBD1 agrees at 8 bases. Per the germline V gene, CDR1 is SGHRS and CDR2 is YFSETQ. This CDR3 spans 14 amino acids. With V trimmed by 3 bases and J by 7 bases, 5 bases remained unmatched. The CDR3 coding sequence is TGCGCCAGCAGCTCGACAGGGGCTGGTGAAAAACTGTTTTTT. As protein: CASSSTGAGEKLFF.

The sample holds a few counts of this clone. The chain carries TRBV24-1 and TRBJ1-2; 8 bases align to TRBD1. Per the germline V gene, CDR1 is KGHDR and CDR2 is SFDVKD. The CDR3 is made up of 15 amino acids. After removal of 1 base from V and 8 bases from J, the junction contained 8 bases not matched to a gene. The CDR3 is CATSDFPDRGQGYTF. Here the CDR3 DNA reads TGTGCCACCAGTGATTTCCCTGACAGGGGACAGGGCTACACCTTC.